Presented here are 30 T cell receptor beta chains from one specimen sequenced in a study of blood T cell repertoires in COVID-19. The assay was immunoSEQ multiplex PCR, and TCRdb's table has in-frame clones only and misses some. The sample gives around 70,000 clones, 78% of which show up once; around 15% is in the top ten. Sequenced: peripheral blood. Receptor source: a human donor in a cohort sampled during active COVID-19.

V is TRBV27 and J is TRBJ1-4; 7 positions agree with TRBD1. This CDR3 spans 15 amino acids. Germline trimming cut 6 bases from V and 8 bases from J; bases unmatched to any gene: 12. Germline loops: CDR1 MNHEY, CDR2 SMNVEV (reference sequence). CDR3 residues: CASRTTAGTVEKLFF. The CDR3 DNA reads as TGTGCCAGCAGGACAACCGCCGGGACAGTCGAAAAACTGTTTTTT.

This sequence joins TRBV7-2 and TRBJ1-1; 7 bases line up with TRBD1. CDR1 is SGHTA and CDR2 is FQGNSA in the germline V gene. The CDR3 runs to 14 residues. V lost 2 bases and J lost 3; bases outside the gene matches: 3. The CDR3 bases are TGTGCCAGCAGCTTAAGGGGGCGCGACACTGAAGCTTTCTTT. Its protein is CASSLRGRDTEAFF.

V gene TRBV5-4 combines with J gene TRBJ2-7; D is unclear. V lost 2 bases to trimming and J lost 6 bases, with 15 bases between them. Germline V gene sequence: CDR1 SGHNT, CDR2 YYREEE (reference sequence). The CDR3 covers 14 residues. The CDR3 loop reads CASSLAQFVGEQYF. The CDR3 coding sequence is TGTGCCAGCAGCTTAGCACAGTTTGTCGGCGAGCAGTACTTC.

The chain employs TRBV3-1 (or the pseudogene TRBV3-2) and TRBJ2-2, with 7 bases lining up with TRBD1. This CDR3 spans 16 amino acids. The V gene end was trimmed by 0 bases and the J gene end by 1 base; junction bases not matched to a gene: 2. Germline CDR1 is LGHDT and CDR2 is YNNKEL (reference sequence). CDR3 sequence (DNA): TGTGCCAGCAGCCAAGAACGGACAGGGAACACCGGGGAGCTGTTTTTT. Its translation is CASSQERTGNTGELFF.

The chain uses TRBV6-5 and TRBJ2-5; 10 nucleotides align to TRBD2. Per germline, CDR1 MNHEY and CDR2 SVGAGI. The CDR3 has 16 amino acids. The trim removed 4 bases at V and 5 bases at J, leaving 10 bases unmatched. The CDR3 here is CASSSPASGSTETQYF. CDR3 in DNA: TGTGCCAGCAGTTCCCCGGCTAGCGGGAGTACTGAGACCCAGTACTTC.

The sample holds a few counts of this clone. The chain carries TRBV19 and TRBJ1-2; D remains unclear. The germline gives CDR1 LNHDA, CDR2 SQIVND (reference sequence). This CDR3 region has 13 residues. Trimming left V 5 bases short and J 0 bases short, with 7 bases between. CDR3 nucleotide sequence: TGTGCCAGTAGTGTGGAGTCTAACTATGGCTACACCTTC. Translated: CASSVESNYGYTF.

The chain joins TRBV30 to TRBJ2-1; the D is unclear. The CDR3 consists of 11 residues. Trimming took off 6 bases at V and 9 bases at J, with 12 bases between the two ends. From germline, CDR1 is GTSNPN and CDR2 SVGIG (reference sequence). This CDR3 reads CACSIAVEQFF. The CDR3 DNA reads TGTGCCTGTTCGATAGCAGTTGAGCAGTTCTTC.

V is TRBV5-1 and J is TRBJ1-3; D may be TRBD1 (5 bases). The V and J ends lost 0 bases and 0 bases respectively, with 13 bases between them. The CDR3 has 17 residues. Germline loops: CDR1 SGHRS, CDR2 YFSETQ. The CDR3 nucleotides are TGCGCCAGCAGCTTGGCGGGACTGCCAAACTCTGGAAACACCATATATTTT. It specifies CASSLAGLPNSGNTIYF.

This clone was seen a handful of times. The CDR3 bases are TGCAGCGTTGTTCACTACGAGCAGTACTTC. Protein product: CSVVHYEQYF. The chain recombines TRBV29-1 with TRBJ2-7; D is ambiguous. The germline V gene encodes CDR1 SQVTM and CDR2 ANQGSEA. Trimming cost V 4 bases and J 3 bases, with 4 bases left between them. The CDR3 contains 10 residues.

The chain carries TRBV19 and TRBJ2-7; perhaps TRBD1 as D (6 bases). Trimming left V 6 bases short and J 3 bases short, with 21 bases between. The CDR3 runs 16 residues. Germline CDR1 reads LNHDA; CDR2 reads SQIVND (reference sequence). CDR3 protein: CASSPLQGRHLYEQYF. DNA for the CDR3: TGTGCCAGTAGCCCACTCCAGGGGCGCCACCTCTACGAGCAGTACTTC.

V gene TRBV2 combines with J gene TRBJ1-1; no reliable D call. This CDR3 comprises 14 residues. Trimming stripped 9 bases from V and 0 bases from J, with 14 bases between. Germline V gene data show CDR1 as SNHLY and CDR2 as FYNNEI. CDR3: CASSGGVMNTEAFF. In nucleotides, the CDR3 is TGTGCCAGTTCCGGTGGTGTCATGAACACTGAAGCTTTCTTT.

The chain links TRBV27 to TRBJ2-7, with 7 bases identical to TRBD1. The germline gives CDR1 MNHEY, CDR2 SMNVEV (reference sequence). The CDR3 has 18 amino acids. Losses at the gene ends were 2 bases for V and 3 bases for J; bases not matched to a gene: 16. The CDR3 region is CASSLEGGLRSGLYEQYF. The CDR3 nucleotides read TGTGCCAGCAGTTTAGAAGGGGGCCTTAGAAGCGGCCTCTACGAGCAGTACTTC.

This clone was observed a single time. CDR3 in amino acids: CASSHDRDYEQYF. The CDR3 DNA reads TGTGCCAGCAGCCACGACAGGGACTACGAGCAGTACTTC. This chain links TRBV7-6 with TRBJ2-7; TRBD1 matches 7 bases. The V gene end was trimmed by 5 bases and the J gene end by 3 bases; junction bases not matched to a gene: 4. The CDR3 is 13 residues long. Germline V CDR1 and CDR2: SGHVS, FNYEAQ.

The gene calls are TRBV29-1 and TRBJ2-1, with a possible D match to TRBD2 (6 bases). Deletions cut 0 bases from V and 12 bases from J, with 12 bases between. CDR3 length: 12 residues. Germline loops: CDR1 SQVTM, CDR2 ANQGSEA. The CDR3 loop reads CSVEDYGRRQFF. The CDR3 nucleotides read TGCAGCGTTGAAGATTACGGGAGACGGCAGTTCTTC.

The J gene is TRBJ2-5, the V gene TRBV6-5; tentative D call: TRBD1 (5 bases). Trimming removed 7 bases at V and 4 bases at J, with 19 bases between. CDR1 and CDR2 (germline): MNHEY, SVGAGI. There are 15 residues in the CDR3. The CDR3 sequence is CASTKQVIQRETQYF. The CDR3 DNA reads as TGTGCCAGCACCAAACAGGTTATCCAGCGAGAGACCCAGTACTTC.

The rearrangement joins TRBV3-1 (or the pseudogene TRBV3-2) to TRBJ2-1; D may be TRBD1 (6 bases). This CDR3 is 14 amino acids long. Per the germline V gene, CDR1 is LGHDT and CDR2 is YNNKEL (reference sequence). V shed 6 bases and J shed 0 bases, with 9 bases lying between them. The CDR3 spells CASSRQASYNEQFF. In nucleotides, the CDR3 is TGTGCCAGCAGTAGACAGGCCTCCTACAATGAGCAGTTCTTC.

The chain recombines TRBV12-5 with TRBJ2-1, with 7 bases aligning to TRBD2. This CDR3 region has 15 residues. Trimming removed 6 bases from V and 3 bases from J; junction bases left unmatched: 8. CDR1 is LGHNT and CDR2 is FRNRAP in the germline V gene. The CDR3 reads CASGPFGTNYNEQFF. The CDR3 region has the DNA TGTGCTAGTGGCCCCTTCGGGACTAACTACAATGAGCAGTTCTTC.

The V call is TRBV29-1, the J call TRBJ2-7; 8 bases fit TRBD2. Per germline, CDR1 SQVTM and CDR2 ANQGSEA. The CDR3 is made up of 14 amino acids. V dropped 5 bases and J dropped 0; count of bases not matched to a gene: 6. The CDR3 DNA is TGCAGCGTTCGGGAGGGGGGCGACTCCTACGAGCAGTACTTC. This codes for CSVREGGDSYEQYF.

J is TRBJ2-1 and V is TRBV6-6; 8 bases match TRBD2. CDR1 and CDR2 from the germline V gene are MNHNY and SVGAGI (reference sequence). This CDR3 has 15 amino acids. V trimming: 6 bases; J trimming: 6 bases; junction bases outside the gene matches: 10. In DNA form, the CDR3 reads TGTGCCAGCAGCTCTGGGGGACTAGGCCTCAATGAGCAGTTCTTC. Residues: CASSSGGLGLNEQFF.

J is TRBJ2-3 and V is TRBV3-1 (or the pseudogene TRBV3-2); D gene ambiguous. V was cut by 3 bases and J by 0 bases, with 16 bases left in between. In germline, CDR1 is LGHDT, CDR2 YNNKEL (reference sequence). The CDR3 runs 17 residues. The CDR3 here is CASSQNLVRPSTDTQYF. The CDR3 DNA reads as TGTGCCAGCAGCCAGAACCTCGTGCGTCCTAGCACAGATACGCAGTATTTT.

CDR3 protein: CASSQARTRVGELFF. The CDR3 region has the DNA TGTGCCAGCAGCCAAGCCCGGACTAGGGTCGGGGAGCTGTTTTTT. The chain combines TRBV3-1 (or the pseudogene TRBV3-2) with TRBJ2-2, with 7 bases fitting TRBD2. With V trimmed by 1 base and J by 7 bases, 6 bases remained unmatched. The germline V gene has CDR1 LGHDT and CDR2 YNNKEL (reference sequence). The CDR3 contains 15 residues.

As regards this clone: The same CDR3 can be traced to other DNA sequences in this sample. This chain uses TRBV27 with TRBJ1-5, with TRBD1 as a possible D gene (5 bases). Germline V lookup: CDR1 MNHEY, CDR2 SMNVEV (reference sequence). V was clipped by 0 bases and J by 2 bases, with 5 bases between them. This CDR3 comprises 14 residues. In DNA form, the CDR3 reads TGTGCCAGCAGTTTATCAGGGGGCAATCAGCCCCAGCATTTT. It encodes CASSLSGGNQPQHF.

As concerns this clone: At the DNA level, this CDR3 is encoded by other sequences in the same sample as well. The CDR3 region has the DNA TGTGCCAGCAGCTTAGACAGGGGGCCATACGAGCAGTACTTC. Translated, it gives CASSLDRGPYEQYF. The rearrangement links TRBV7-6 to TRBJ2-7, with 9 bases that match TRBD1. The CDR3 spans 14 residues. Unmatched junction bases numbered 2, after V lost 1 base and J lost 4 bases. Germline assignment: CDR1 SGHVS and CDR2 FNYEAQ.

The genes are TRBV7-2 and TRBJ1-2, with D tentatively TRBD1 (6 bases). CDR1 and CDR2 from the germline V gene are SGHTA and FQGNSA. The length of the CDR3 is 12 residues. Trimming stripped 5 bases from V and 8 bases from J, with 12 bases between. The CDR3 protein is CASSQQGKGYTF. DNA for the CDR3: TGTGCCAGCAGCCAACAGGGAAAAGGCTACACCTTC. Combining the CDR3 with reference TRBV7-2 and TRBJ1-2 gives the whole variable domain GAGVSQSPSNKVTEKGKDVELRCDPISGHTALYWYRQSLGQGLEFLIYFQGNSAPDKSGLPSDRFSAERTGGSVSTLTIQRTQQEDSAVYLCASSQQGKGYTFGSGTRLTVV.

Here the CDR3 reads CASSFSPGADTQYF. For the CDR3, the DNA is TGTGCCAGCAGCTTTAGCCCCGGGGCAGATACGCAGTATTTT. The chain employs TRBV5-4 and TRBJ2-3, with a tentative D call TRBD2 (5 bases). Trimming pared 2 bases from V and 4 bases from J, leaving 11 bases between. The CDR3 consists of 14 residues. CDR1 is SGHNT, CDR2 YYREEE, per germline (reference sequence).

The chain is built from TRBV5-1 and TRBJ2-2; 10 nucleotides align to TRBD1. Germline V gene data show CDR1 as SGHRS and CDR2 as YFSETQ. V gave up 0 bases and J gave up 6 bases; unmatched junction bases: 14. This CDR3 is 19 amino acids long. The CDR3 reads CASSLEIRDRGLGAGELFF. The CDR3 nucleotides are TGCGCCAGCAGCTTGGAAATCCGGGACAGGGGCTTAGGGGCCGGGGAGCTGTTTTTT.

CDR3 in amino acids: CASSQGLAGGSTNYEQYF. The CDR3 bases are TGTGCCAGCAGCCAGGGACTAGCGGGAGGGTCGACCAACTACGAGCAGTACTTC. The gene calls are TRBV5-5 and TRBJ2-7; the match to TRBD2 covers 16 bases. V gave up 4 bases and J gave up 3 bases; unmatched junction bases: 10. Germline V gene lookup returns CDR1 SGHKS and CDR2 YYEKEE (reference sequence). This CDR3 region has 18 residues.

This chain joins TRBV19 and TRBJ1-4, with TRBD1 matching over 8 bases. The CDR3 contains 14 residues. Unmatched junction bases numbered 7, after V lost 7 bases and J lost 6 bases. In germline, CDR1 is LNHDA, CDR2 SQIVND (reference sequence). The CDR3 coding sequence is TGTGCCAGTACGAAGACAGGGGCATATGAAAAACTGTTTTTT. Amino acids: CASTKTGAYEKLFF.

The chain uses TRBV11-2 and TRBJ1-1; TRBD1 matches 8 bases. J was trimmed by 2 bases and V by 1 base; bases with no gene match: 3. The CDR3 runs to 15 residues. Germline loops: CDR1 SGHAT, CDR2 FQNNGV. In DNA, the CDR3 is TGTGCCAGCAGCTTAGGGACAGGGCCAAACACTGAAGCTTTCTTT. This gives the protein CASSLGTGPNTEAFF. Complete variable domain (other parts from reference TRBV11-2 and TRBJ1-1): EAGVAQSPRYKIIEKRQSVAFWCNPISGHATLYWYQQILGQGPKLLIQFQNNGVVDDSQLPKDRFSAERLKGVDSTLKIQPAKLEDSAVYLCASSLGTGPNTEAFFGQGTRLTVV.

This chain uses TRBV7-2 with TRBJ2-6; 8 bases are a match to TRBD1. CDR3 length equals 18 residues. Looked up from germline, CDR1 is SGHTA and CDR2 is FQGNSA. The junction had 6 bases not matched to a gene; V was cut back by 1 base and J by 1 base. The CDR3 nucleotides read TGTGCCAGCAGCTTAGTCGCGACAGGGGTTTCTGGGGCCAACGTCCTGACTTTC. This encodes CASSLVATGVSGANVLTF. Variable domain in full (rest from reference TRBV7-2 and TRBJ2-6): GAGVSQSPSNKVTEKGKDVELRCDPISGHTALYWYRQSLGQGLEFLIYFQGNSAPDKSGLPSDRFSAERTGGSVSTLTIQRTQQEDSAVYLCASSLVATGVSGANVLTFGAGSRLTVL.